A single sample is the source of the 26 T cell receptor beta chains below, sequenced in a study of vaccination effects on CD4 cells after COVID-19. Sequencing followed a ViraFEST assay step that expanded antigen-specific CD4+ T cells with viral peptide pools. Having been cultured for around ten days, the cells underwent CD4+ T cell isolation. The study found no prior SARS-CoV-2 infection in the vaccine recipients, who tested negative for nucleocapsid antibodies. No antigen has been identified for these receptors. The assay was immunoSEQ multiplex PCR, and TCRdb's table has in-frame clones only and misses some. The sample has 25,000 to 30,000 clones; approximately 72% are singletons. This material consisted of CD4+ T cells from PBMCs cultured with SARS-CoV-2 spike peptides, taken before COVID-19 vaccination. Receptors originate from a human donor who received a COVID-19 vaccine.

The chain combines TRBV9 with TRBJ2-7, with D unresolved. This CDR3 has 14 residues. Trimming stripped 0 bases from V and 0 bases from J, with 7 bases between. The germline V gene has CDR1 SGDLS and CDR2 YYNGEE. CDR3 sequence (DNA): TGTGCCAGCAGCGTAGGTCCGGGCTCCTACGAGCAGTACTTC. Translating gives CASSVGPGSYEQYF.

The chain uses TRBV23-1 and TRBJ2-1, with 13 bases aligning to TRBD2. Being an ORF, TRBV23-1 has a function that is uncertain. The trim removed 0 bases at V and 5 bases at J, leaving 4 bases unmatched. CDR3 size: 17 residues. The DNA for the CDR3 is TGCGCCAGCAGTCAATCCCCCGGGACTAGCGGGGACAATGAGCAGTTCTTC. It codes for CASSQSPGTSGDNEQFF.

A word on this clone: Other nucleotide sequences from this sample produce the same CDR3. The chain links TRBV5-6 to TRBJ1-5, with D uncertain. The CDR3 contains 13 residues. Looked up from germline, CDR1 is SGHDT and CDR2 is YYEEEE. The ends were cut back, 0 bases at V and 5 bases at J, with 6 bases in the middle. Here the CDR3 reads CASSLDRDQPQHF. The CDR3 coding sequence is TGTGCCAGCAGCTTGGACAGAGATCAGCCCCAGCATTTT.

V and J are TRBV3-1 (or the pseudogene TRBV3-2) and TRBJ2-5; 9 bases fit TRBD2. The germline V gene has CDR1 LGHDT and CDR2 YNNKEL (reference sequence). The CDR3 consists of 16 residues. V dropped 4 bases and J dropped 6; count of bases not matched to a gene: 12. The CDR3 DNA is TGTGCCAGCAGCCTCCTGGCGGGGGGGGGCGGACAGACCCAGTACTTC. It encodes CASSLLAGGGGQTQYF.

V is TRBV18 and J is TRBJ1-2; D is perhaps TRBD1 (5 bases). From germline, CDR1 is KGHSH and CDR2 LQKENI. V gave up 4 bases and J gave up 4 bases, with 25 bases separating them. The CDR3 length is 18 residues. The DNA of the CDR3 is TGTGCCAGCTCACTTGATAGGGCAGGGAGAGAACTAAGCTATGGCTACACCTTC. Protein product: CASSLDRAGRELSYGYTF.

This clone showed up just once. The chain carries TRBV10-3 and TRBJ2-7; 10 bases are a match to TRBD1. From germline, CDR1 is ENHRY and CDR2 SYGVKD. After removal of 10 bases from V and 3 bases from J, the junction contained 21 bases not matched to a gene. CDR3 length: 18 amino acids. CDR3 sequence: CATLPGQGLSAPIYEQYF. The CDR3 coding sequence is TGTGCCACCCTTCCGGGACAGGGGTTGAGCGCGCCGATCTACGAGCAGTACTTC.

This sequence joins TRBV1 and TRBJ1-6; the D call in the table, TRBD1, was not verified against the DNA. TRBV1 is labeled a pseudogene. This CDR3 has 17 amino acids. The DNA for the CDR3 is TGCACCAGCACCCGCGGGACAGGGAGGGCCAATAATTCACCCCTCCACTTT. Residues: CTSTRGTGRANNSPLHF.

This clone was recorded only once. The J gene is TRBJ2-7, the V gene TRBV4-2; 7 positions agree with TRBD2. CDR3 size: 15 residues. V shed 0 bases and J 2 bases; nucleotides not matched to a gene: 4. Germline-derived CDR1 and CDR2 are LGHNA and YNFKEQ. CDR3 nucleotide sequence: TGTGCCAGCAGCCAAGACGGGGGGTCCGCCTACGAGCAGTACTTC. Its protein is CASSQDGGSAYEQYF.

For the CDR3, the DNA is TGTGCCAGCAGTAGGGACAGGCGAGAGACCCAGTACTTC. This encodes CASSRDRRETQYF. V gene TRBV7-2 combines with J gene TRBJ2-5, with 8 bases lining up with TRBD1. The V gene's germline CDR1 is SGHTA and CDR2 FQGNSA. This CDR3 spans 13 amino acids. V gave up 6 bases and J gave up 4 bases; unmatched junction bases: 4.

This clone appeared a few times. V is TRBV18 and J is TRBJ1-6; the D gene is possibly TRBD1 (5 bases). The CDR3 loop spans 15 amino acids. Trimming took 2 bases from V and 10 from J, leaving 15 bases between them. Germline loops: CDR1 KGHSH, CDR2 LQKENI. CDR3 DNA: TGTGCCAGCTCACCAATGTACGACAGCAACTCACCCCTCCACTTT. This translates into CASSPMYDSNSPLHF.

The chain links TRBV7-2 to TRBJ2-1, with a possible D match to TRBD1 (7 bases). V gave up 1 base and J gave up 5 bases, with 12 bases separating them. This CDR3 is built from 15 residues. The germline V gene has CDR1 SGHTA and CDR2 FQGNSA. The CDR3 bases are TGTGCCAGCAGCTTAGGGGGGGACAGACACAATGAGCAGTTCTTC. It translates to CASSLGGDRHNEQFF.

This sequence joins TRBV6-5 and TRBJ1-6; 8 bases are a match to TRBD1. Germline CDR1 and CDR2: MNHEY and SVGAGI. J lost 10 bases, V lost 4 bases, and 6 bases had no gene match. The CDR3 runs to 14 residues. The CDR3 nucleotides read TGTGCCAGCAGTTCCGGACAGGGAGGGTCACCCCTCCACTTT. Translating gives CASSSGQGGSPLHF.

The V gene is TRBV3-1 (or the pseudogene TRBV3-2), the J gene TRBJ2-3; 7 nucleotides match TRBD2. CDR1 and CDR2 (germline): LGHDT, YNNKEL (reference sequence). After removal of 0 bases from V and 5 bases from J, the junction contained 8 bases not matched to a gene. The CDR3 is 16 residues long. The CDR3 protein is CASSQDPGGVGDTQYF. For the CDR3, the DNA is TGTGCCAGCAGCCAAGATCCGGGAGGAGTTGGAGATACGCAGTATTTT.

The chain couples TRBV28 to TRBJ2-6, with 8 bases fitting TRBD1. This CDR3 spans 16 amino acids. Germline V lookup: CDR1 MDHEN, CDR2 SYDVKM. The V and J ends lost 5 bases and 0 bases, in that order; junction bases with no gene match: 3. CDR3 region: CASSRDRNSGANVLTF. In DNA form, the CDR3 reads TGTGCCAGCAGTCGGGACAGGAACTCTGGGGCCAACGTCCTGACTTTC.

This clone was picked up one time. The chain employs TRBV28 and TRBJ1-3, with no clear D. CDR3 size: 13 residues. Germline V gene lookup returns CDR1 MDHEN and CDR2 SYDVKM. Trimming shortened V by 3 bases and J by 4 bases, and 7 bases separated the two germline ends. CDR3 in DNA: TGTGCCAGCAGTTTGGGCAGCGGAAACACCATATATTTT. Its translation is CASSLGSGNTIYF. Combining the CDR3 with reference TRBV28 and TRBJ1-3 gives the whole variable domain DVKVTQSSRYLVKRTGEKVFLECVQDMDHENMFWYRQDPGLGLRLIYFSYDVKMKEKGDIPEGYSVSREKKERFSLILESASTNQTSMYLCASSLGSGNTIYFGEGSWLTVV.

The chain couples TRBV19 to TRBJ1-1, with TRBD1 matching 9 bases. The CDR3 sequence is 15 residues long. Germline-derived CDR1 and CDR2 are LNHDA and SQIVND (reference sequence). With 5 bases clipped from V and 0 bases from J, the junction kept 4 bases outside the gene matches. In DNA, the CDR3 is TGTGCCAGTAGTGGGTACAGGGGGCTGAACACTGAAGCTTTCTTT. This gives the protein CASSGYRGLNTEAFF. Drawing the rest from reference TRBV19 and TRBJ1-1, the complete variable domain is DGGITQSPKYLFRKEGQNVTLSCEQNLNHDAMYWYRQDPGQGLRLIYYSQIVNDFQKGDIAEGYSVSREKKESFPLTVTSAQKNPTAFYLCASSGYRGLNTEAFFGQGTRLTVV.

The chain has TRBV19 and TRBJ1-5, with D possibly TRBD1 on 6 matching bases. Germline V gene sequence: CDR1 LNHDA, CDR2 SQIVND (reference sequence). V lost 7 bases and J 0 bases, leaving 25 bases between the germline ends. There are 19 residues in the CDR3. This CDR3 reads CASNSPLRRGDYSNQPQHF. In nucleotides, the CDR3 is TGTGCCAGTAACTCTCCCCTAAGGAGGGGGGACTATAGCAATCAGCCCCAGCATTTT. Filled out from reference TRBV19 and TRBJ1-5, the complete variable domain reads DGGITQSPKYLFRKEGQNVTLSCEQNLNHDAMYWYRQDPGQGLRLIYYSQIVNDFQKGDIAEGYSVSREKKESFPLTVTSAQKNPTAFYLCASNSPLRRGDYSNQPQHFGDGTRLSIL.

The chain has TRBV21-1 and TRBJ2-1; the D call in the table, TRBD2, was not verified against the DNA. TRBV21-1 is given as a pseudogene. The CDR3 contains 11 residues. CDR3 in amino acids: CANKERGEQFF. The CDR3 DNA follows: TGTGCCAACAAGGAGCGAGGTGAGCAGTTCTTC.

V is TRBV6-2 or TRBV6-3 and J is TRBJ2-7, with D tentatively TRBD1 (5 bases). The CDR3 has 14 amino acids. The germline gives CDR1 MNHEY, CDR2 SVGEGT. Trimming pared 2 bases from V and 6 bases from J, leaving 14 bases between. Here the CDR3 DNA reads TGTGCCAGCAGTTACGCCAGGGCTGTGGGCGAGCAGTACTTC. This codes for CASSYARAVGEQYF.

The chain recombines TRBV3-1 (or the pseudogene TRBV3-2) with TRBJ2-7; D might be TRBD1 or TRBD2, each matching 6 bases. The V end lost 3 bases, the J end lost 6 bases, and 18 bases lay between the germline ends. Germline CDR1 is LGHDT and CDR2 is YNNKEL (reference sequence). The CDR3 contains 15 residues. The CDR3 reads CASSHLGGGTAEQYF. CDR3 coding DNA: TGTGCCAGCAGCCACCTGGGGGGCGGGACCGCCGAGCAGTACTTC.

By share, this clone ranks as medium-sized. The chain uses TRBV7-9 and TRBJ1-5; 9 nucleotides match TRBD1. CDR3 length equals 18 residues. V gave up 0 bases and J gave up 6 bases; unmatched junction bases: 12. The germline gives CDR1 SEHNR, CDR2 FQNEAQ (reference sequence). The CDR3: CASSLASPGTGFGQPQHF. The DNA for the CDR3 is TGTGCCAGCAGCTTAGCGAGTCCCGGGACAGGGTTCGGTCAGCCCCAGCATTTT.

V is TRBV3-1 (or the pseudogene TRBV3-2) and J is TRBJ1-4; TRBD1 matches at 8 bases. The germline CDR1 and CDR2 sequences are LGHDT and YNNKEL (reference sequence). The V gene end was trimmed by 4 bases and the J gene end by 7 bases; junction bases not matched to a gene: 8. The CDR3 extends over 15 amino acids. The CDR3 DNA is TGTGCCAGCAGCCCTCAGGGGGCGACAGGTGAAAAACTGTTTTTT. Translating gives CASSPQGATGEKLFF.

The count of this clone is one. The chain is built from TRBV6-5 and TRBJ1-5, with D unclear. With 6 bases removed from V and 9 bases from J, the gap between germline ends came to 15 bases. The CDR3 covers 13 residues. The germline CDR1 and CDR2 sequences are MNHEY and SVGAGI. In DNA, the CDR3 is TGTGCCAGCAGCCGCGGTCTGATGCGGCCCCAGCATTTT. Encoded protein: CASSRGLMRPQHF.

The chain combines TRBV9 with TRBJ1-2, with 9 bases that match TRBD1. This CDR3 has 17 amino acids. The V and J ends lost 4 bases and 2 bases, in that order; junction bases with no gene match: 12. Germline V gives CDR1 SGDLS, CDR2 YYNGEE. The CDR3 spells CASSPPGQGPGNYGYTF. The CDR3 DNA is TGTGCCAGCAGCCCGCCGGGACAGGGACCGGGAAACTATGGCTACACCTTC.

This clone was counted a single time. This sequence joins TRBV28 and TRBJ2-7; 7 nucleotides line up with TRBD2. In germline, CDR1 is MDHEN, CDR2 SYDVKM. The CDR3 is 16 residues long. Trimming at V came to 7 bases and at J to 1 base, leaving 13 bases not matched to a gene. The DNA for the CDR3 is TGTGCCAGCACCCCCGGGGCGGGAGTCGTTTCCTACGAGCAGTACTTC. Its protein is CASTPGAGVVSYEQYF. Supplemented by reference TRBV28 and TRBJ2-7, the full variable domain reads DVKVTQSSRYLVKRTGEKVFLECVQDMDHENMFWYRQDPGLGLRLIYFSYDVKMKEKGDIPEGYSVSREKKERFSLILESASTNQTSMYLCASTPGAGVVSYEQYFGPGTRLTVT.

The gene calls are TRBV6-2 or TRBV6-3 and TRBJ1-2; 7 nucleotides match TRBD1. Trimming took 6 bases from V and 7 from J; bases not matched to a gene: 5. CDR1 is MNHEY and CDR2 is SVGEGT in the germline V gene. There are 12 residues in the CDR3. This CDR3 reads CASSGTAPGYTF. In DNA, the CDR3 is TGTGCCAGCAGCGGGACAGCGCCTGGCTACACCTTC.